This T cell receptor (beta chain) is from a study of blood T cell repertoires in COVID-19. The protocol was immunoSEQ multiplex PCR, while the TCRdb copy is restricted to in-frame clones and leaves out a portion. The sample has some 150,000 clones; roughly 90% are singletons. Participants were aged about 18 to 90 years from around 25 US areas. The CDR3 runs to 15 residues. Germline CDR1 and CDR2: LGHNA and YSLEER. Deletions cut 1 base from V and 4 bases from J, with 14 bases between. This chain uses TRBV4-3 with TRBJ2-7; weak D call: TRBD1 (6 bases). This sequence originates from a man aged 50 to 59 who had recovered from COVID-19. The sequenced sample consisted of PBMCs or T cells enriched from blood (not recorded which). CDR3 in DNA: TGCGCCAGCAGCCAAGTTTTGGGACAACCATACGAGCAGTACTTC. It is translated as CASSQVLGQPYEQYF.